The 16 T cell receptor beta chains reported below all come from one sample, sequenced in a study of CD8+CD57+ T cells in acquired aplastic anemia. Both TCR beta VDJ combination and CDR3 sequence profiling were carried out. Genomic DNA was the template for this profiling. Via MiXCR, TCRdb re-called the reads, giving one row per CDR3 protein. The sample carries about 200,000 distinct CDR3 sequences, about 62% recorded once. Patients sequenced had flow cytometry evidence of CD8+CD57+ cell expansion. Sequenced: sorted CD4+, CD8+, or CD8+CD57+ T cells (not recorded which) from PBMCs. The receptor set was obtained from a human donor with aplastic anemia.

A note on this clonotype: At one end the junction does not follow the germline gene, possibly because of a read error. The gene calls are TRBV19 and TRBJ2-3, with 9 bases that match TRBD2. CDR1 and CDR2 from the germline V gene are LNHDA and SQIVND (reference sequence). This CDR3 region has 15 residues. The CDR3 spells CASRIAGARPDTQYF. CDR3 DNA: TGTGCCAGTAGAATAGCGGGGGCCCGCCCAGATACGCAGTATTTT.

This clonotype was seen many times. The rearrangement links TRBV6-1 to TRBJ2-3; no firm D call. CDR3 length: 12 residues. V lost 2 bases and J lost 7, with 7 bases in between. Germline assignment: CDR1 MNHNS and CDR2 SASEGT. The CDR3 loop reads CASSETGNTQYF. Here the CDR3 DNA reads TGTGCCAGCAGTGAAACTGGCAATACGCAGTATTTT.

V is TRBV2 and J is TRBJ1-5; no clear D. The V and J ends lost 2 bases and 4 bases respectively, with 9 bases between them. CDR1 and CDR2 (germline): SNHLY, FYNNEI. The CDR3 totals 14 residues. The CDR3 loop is CASSETSGNQPQHF. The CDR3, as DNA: TGTGCCAGCAGTGAAACGTCTGGGAATCAGCCCCAGCATTTT.

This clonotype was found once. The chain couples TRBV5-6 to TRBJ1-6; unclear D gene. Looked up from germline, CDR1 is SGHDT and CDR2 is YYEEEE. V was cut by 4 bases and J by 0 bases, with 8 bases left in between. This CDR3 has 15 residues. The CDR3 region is CASSPRSSYNSPLHF. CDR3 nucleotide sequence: TGTGCCAGCAGCCCCAGGAGCTCCTATAATTCACCCCTCCACTTT.

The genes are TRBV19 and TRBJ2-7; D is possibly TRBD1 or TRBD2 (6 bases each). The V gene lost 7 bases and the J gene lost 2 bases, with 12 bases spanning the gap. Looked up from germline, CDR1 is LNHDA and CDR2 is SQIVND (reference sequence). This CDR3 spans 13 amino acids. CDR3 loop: CASNKGGPYEQYF. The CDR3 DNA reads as TGTGCCAGTAATAAGGGGGGACCCTACGAGCAGTACTTC.

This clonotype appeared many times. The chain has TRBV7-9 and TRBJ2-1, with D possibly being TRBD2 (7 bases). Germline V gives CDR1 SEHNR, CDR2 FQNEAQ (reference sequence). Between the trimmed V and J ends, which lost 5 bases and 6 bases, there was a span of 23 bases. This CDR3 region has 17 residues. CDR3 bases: TGTGCCAGCAGCCCCCCCTGGGGGGGCAATTTAGTCAATGAGCAGTTCTTC. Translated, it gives CASSPPWGGNLVNEQFF.

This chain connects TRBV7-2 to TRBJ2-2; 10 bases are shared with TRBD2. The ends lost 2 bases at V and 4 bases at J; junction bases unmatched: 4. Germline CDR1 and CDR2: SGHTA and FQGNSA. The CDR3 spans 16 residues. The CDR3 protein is CASSLLAGAITGELFF. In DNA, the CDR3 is TGTGCCAGCAGCTTACTAGCGGGGGCAATCACCGGGGAGCTGTTTTTT.

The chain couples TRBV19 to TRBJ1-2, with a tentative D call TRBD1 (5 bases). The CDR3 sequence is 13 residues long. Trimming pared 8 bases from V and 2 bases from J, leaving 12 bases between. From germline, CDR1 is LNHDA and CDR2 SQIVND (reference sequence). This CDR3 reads CASGGVGNYGYTF. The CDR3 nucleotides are TGTGCCAGTGGGGGGGTTGGGAACTATGGCTACACCTTC.

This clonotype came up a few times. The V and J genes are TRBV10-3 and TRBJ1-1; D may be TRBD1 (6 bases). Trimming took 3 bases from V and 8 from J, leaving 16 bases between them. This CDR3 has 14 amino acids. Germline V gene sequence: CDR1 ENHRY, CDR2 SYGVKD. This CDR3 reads CAISDRGATLEAFF. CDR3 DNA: TGTGCCATCAGTGACAGGGGCGCTACACTCGAAGCTTTCTTT.

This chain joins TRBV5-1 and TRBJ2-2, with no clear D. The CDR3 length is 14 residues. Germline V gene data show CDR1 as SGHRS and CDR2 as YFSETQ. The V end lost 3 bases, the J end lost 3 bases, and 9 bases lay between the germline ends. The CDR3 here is CASSYSTHTGELFF. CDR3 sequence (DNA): TGCGCCAGCAGCTACAGCACCCACACCGGGGAGCTGTTTTTT. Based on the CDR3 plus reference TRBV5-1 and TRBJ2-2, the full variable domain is KAGVTQTPRYLIKTRGQQVTLSCSPISGHRSVSWYQQTPGQGLQFLFEYFSETQRNKGNFPGRFSGRQFSNSRSEMNVSTLELGDSALYLCASSYSTHTGELFFGEGSRLTVL.

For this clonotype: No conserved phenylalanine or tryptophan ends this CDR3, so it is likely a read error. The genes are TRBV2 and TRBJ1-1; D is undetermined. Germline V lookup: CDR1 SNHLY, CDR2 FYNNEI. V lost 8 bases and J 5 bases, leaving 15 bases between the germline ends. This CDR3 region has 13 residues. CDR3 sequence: CASLTVPGTEAFS. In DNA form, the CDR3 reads TGTGCCAGCTTGACGGTTCCGGGGACTGAAGCTTTCTCT.

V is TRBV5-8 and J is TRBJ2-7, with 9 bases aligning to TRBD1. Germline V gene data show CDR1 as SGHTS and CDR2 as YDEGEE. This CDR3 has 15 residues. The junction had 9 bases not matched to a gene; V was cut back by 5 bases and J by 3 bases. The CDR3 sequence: CASSSRQGGLYEQYF. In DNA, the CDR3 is TGTGCCAGCAGTTCCAGACAGGGGGGACTCTACGAGCAGTACTTC.

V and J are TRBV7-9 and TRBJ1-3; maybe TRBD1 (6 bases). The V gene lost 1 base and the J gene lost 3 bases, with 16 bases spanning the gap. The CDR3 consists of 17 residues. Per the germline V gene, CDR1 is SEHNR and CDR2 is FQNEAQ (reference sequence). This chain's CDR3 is CASSLGEAGVHGNTIYF. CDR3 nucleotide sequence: TGTGCCAGCAGCTTAGGTGAGGCAGGGGTTCATGGAAACACCATATATTTT.

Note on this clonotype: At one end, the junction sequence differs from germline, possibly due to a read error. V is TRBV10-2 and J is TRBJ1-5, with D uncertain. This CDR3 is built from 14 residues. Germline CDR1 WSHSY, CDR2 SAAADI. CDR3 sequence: CASRGDGRNPPQHF. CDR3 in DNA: TGCGCCAGCAGAGGAGACGGGCGCAATCCGCCCCAGCATTTT.

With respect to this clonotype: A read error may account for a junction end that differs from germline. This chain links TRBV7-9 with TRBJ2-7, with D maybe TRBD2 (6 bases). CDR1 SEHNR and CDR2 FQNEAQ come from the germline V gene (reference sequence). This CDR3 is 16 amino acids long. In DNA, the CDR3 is TGTGCCAGCAGTTTAGCGGCCGGGACGCGAACCTACGAGCAGTACTTC. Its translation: CASSLAAGTRTYEQYF.

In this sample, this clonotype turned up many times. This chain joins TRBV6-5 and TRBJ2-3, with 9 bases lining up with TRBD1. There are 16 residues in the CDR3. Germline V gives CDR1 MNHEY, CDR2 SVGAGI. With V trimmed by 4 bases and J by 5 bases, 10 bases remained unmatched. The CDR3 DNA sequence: TGTGCCAGCAGTTTGACAGGGGGTGATGTCAGAGATACGCAGTATTTT. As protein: CASSLTGGDVRDTQYF.